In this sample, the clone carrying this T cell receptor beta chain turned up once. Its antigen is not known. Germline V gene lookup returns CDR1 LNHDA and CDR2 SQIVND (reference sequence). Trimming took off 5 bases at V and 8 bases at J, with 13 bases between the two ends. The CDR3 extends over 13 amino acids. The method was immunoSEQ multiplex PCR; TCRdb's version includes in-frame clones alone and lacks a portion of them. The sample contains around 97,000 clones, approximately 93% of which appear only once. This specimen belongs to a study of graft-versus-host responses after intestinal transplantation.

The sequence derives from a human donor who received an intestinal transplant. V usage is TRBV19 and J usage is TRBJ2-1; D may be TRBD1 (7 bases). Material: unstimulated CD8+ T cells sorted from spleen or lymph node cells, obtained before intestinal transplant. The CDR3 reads CASSFSGGYEQFF. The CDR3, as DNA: TGTGCCAGTAGTTTTTCAGGGGGGTATGAGCAGTTCTTC.